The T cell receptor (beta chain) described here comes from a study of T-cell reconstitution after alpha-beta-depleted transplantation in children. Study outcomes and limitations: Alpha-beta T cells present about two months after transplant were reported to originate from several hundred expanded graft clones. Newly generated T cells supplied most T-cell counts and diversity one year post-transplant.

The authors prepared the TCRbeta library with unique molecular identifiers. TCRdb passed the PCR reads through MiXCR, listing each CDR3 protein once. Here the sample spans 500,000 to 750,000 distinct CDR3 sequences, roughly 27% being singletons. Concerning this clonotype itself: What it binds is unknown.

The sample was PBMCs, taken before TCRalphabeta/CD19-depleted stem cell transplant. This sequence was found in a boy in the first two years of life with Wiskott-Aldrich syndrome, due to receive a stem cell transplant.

CDR3 sequence: CASSLRGSPYEQYF. In DNA form, the CDR3 reads TGTGCCAGCAGCTTAAGAGGGTCCCCTTACGAGCAGTACTTC. This chain uses TRBV13 with TRBJ2-7; possible D gene TRBD2, 5 bases. From germline, CDR1 is PRHDT and CDR2 FYEKMQ (reference sequence). This CDR3 is built from 14 residues. V lost 2 bases and J lost 4, with 12 bases in between.